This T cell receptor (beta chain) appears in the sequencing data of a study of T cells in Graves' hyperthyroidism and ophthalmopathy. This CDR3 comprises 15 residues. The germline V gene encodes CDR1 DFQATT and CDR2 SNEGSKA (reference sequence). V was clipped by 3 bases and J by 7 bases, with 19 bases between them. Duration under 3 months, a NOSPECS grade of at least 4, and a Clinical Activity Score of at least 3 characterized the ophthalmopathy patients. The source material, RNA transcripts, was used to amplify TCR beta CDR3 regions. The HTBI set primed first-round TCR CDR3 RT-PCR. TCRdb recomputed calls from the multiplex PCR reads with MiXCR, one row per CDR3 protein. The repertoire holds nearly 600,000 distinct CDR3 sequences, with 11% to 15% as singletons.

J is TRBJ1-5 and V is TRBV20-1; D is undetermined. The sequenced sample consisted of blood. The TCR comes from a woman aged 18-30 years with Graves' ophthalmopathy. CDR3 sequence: CSARYFKAIRQPQHF. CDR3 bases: TGCAGTGCTAGGTACTTTAAGGCTATCAGACAGCCCCAGCATTTT.